The following is a TCR beta chain sequence with its context. Its antigen is unknown. Trimming left V 2 bases short and J 0 bases short, with 12 bases between. This CDR3 spans 16 amino acids. Germline assignment: CDR1 SGDLS and CDR2 YYNGEE. In the study's own analysis: After removing out-of-frame reads, around 2 million distinct TCRbeta sequences remained. This table comes from immunoSEQ multiplex PCR, and its TCRdb copy is limited to in-frame clones, with some not included. Clone size and V and J calls were adopted from that table, with D and trimming inferred from the DNA. The sample yields 60,000 or so clones, approximately 86% seen once. This sample was included in a study of memory CD4+ T cells and cytomegalovirus serostatus. Across the study: Donors were healthy Belgian adults, 8 to 10 CMV seropositive and 24 seronegative.

Single viable CD3+CD4+CD8-CD45RO+ cells were sorted as the memory CD4+ T cells. Regarding the study as a whole: The CMV-associated TCR signature appears largely within the CD4+ memory repertoire.

The rearrangement links TRBV9 to TRBJ1-3, with D possibly being TRBD1 (5 bases). The sequence derives from an adult in good health and CMV-seronegative. Some clones in this sample may be carry-over from other donors' samples. The material sequenced was memory CD4+ T cells from blood. CDR3 bases: TGTGCCAGCAGCGTGCAACAGGTCAACTCTGGAAACACCATATATTTT. It codes for CASSVQQVNSGNTIYF.